These 14 T cell receptor beta chains were sequenced from one sample in a study of post-analysis software for immune sequencing data. Regarding the study as a whole: There were five TRBV segments more frequent in patients than controls, and TRBV5-6, TRBV5-1 and TRBV20-1 were among them.

Carried by the TCR beta cDNA libraries were unique molecular identifiers. TCRdb called the PCR reads again in MiXCR, with one record for every CDR3 protein. The sample shows a few hundred thousand distinct CDR3 sequences, roughly 45% of them seen only once. The antigens for these receptors are not known. Sequenced sample: blood. These receptors were taken from a girl aged 5-17 years with multiple sclerosis.

The chain combines TRBV4-3 with TRBJ2-1, with 7 bases identical to TRBD1. Looked up from germline, CDR1 is LGHNA and CDR2 is YSLEER. The CDR3 spans 16 residues. The V gene end was trimmed by 4 bases and the J gene end by 8 bases; junction bases not matched to a gene: 14. The CDR3 here is CASSPMVGTALDEQFF. In DNA, the CDR3 is TGCGCCAGCAGCCCCATGGTAGGGACAGCCTTGGATGAGCAGTTCTTC.

This clonotype was recorded a few times. The chain combines TRBV29-1 with TRBJ2-1, with D possibly being TRBD1 or TRBD2 (6 bases each). The germline V gene encodes CDR1 SQVTM and CDR2 ANQGSEA. V was pared by 7 bases and J by 7 bases, with 20 bases between. The CDR3 is 14 residues long. For the CDR3, the DNA is TGCAGCGCCCGAGGGGGGCAGCCGGAGAATGAGCAGTTCTTC. It translates to CSARGGQPENEQFF.

This sequence joins TRBV28 and TRBJ2-1; TRBD2 agrees at 16 bases. Germline-derived CDR1 and CDR2 are MDHEN and SYDVKM. Trimming cost V 7 bases and J 10 bases; bases outside gene matches: 7. This CDR3 region has 15 residues. The CDR3 DNA reads TGTGCCAGCAACAAGGGACTAGCGGGAGGGGGGGAGCAGTTCTTC. It codes for CASNKGLAGGGEQFF.

The rearrangement joins TRBV2 to TRBJ2-1; TRBD2 matches 7 bases. This CDR3 has 16 residues. After removal of 6 bases from V and 0 bases from J, the junction contained 8 bases not matched to a gene. Looked up from germline, CDR1 is SNHLY and CDR2 is FYNNEI. The CDR3 nucleotides are TGTGCCAGCAGCGGCCGATCTAGCGGCTCCTACAATGAGCAGTTCTTC. It codes for CASSGRSSGSYNEQFF.

This clonotype was counted only a few times. This chain joins TRBV7-6 and TRBJ2-1; TRBD1 or TRBD2 may be the D gene (6 bases each). CDR3 length: 17 residues. Germline-derived CDR1 and CDR2 are SGHVS and FNYEAQ. V was pared by 5 bases and J by 9 bases, with 26 bases between. CDR3 sequence (DNA): TGTGCCAGCAGCCCCCCATGGGGGCGGGAAGTGACAAGTGAGCAGTTCTTC. As protein: CASSPPWGREVTSEQFF.

The chain recombines TRBV4-2 with TRBJ2-1, with D perhaps matching TRBD1 or TRBD2 (5 bases each). Between the trimmed V and J ends, which lost 6 bases and 5 bases, there was a span of 17 bases. This CDR3 spans 15 amino acids. Germline values: CDR1 LGHNA, CDR2 YNFKEQ. CDR3 bases: TGTGCCAGCAGGGGTGTGGGGGAGAACGACAATGAGCAGTTCTTC. Encoded protein: CASRGVGENDNEQFF.

V is TRBV15 and J is TRBJ2-3, with a weak D call TRBD2 (6 bases). CDR1 LNHNV and CDR2 YYDKDF come from the germline V gene (reference sequence). With 0 bases removed from V and 1 base from J, the gap between germline ends came to 17 bases. This CDR3 contains 18 residues. The CDR3 loop is CATSRERGRHGGTDTQYF. DNA of the CDR3: TGTGCCACCAGCAGAGAGCGGGGCAGACACGGAGGCACAGATACGCAGTATTTT.

This clonotype has ten or more counts. This rearrangement joins TRBV4-2 to TRBJ2-5; 7 bases fit TRBD1. Germline V gene data show CDR1 as LGHNA and CDR2 as YNFKEQ. This CDR3 has 15 amino acids. The V segment lost 4 bases and the J segment 3 bases; nucleotides outside the gene matches: 8. The CDR3 DNA reads TGTGCCAGCAGCCGGAACACCGGGACAGAAGAGACCCAGTACTTC. Translated, it gives CASSRNTGTEETQYF.

The gene calls are TRBV7-8 and TRBJ2-3; the match to TRBD2 covers 11 bases. The length of the CDR3 is 17 residues. CDR1 is SGHVS, CDR2 FQNEAQ, per germline. Losses at the gene ends were 3 bases for V and 4 bases for J; bases not matched to a gene: 9. CDR3 DNA: TGTGCCAGCAGCTTCTTACTAGCGGGAGTAGTAGCAGATACGCAGTATTTT. As protein: CASSFLLAGVVADTQYF.

The rearrangement uses TRBV11-2 and TRBJ2-7; tentative D call: TRBD1 (7 bases). V was pared by 5 bases and J by 0 bases, with 17 bases between. Germline V gene lookup returns CDR1 SGHAT and CDR2 FQNNGV. The CDR3 is 16 residues long. The CDR3, as DNA: TGTGCCAGCAGCGAAGGGGGGACAGTGTTCTCCTACGAGCAGTACTTC. As protein: CASSEGGTVFSYEQYF.

This rearrangement joins TRBV7-6 to TRBJ2-7; 12 bases match TRBD2. The J call could be wrong; TRBJ2-1 is a better fit for the DNA end. The CDR3 contains 20 residues. The germline CDR1 and CDR2 sequences are SGHVS and FNYEAQ. CDR3 DNA sequence: TGTGCCAGCAGCGGAAAACCGTGGACTAGCGGGGTAATAAGCTCCTACGAGCAGTTCTTC. Its protein product is CASSGKPWTSGVISSYEQFF.

The gene calls are TRBV20-1 and TRBJ1-4; 8 bases are a match to TRBD1. This CDR3 contains 13 residues. The germline gives CDR1 DFQATT, CDR2 SNEGSKA (reference sequence). Unmatched junction bases numbered 8, after V lost 6 bases and J lost 8 bases. CDR3 in amino acids: CSAPGQGTEKLFF. CDR3 sequence (DNA): TGCAGTGCCCCCGGACAGGGCACGGAAAAACTGTTTTTT.

In this sample, this clonotype turned up a few times. The V and J genes are TRBV4-3 and TRBJ2-1; 13 bases fit TRBD2. With V trimmed by 0 bases and J by 7 bases, 9 bases remained unmatched. Germline V CDR1 and CDR2: LGHNA, YSLEER. The CDR3 runs to 18 residues. The DNA of the CDR3 is TGCGCCAGCAGCCAAGAACAAACCGGGACTAGCGGGATGAATGAGCAGTTCTTC. Its translation: CASSQEQTGTSGMNEQFF.

V usage is TRBV3-1 and J usage is TRBJ2-3; D call uncertain. The germline V and J ends were trimmed by 1 base and 6 bases, with 8 bases remaining between them. In germline, CDR1 is LGHDT, CDR2 YNNKEL (reference sequence). This CDR3 region has 13 residues. This CDR3 reads CASSQGSPDTQYF. The CDR3 nucleotides are TGTGCCAGCAGCCAAGGAAGTCCCGATACGCAGTATTTT.